The 12 T cell receptor beta chains reported below all come from one sample, sequenced in a study of identical twins. TCRdb independently ran MiXCR on the 5' RACE reads; one entry per CDR3 protein. The profile shows roughly 250,000 distinct CDR3 sequences, 5.5% to 7% of them singletons. These data were also reused for a study on yellow fever vaccine responses in identical twins.

Sequencing was performed on memory (CD45RO+) T cells sorted from blood. The source of these receptors is a woman younger than 30 in good health.

The rearrangement links TRBV4-1 to TRBJ1-1, with no clear D. Trimming removed 3 bases from V and 7 bases from J, with 12 bases in between. The germline V gene has CDR1 MGHRA and CDR2 YSYEKL. CDR3 size: 13 residues. This CDR3 is CASSHPARLEAFF. In nucleotides, the CDR3 is TGCGCCAGCAGCCACCCCGCTCGGCTTGAAGCTTTCTTT.

This clonotype was detected ten times or more. The chain is built from TRBV7-2 and TRBJ2-5, with 8 bases that match TRBD2. Germline CDR1 reads SGHTA; CDR2 reads FQGNSA. Germline trimming cut 5 bases from V and 3 bases from J; bases unmatched to any gene: 5. The CDR3 runs to 14 residues. In nucleotides, the CDR3 is TGTGCCAGCAGCCAAAGCGGGGGAAAAGAGACCCAGTACTTC. This sequence encodes CASSQSGGKETQYF.

This clonotype was counted only a few times. The chain carries TRBV7-9 and TRBJ2-6; 7 bases fit TRBD1. The CDR3 runs 17 residues. The V segment lost 3 bases and the J segment 0 bases; nucleotides outside the gene matches: 5. Germline CDR1 SEHNR, CDR2 FQNEAQ (reference sequence). The CDR3 region has the DNA TGTGCCAGCAGCTTGGACAGGACCAGCTCTGGGGCCAACGTCCTGACTTTC. Residues: CASSLDRTSSGANVLTF.

This clonotype was counted at least ten times. The V and J genes are TRBV12-3 or TRBV12-4 and TRBJ2-2; 9 bases match TRBD1. J was trimmed by 4 bases and V by 2 bases; bases with no gene match: 5. There are 16 residues in the CDR3. CDR3: CASSLRTGALTGELFF. In DNA, the CDR3 is TGTGCCAGCAGTTTACGGACAGGGGCTCTCACCGGGGAGCTGTTTTTT.

A few counts support this clonotype. The chain carries TRBV5-1 and TRBJ2-5; 7 bases map to TRBD2. The V and J ends lost 0 bases and 3 bases, in that order; junction bases with no gene match: 5. The germline V gene encodes CDR1 SGHRS and CDR2 YFSETQ. The CDR3 has 15 residues. The CDR3 sequence: CASSLDASGKETQYF. In nucleotides, the CDR3 is TGCGCCAGCAGCTTGGACGCTAGCGGTAAAGAGACCCAGTACTTC. The entire variable domain, with the rest obtained from reference TRBV5-1 and TRBJ2-5, is as follows: KAGVTQTPRYLIKTRGQQVTLSCSPISGHRSVSWYQQTPGQGLQFLFEYFSETQRNKGNFPGRFSGRQFSNSRSEMNVSTLELGDSALYLCASSLDASGKETQYFGPGTRLLVL.

This clonotype was counted at least ten times. The chain carries TRBV24-1 and TRBJ2-2; 7 bases map to TRBD1. The CDR3 sequence is 15 residues long. The V gene end was trimmed by 7 bases and the J gene end by 0 bases; junction bases not matched to a gene: 4. CDR1 and CDR2 from the germline V gene are KGHDR and SFDVKD. CDR3 DNA sequence: TGTGCCACCAGAGAAGGGACAGCGAACACCGGGGAGCTGTTTTTT. Residues: CATREGTANTGELFF.

Many counts were recorded for this clonotype. The J gene is TRBJ1-3, the V gene TRBV10-3; D gene unclear. The CDR3 is 13 residues long. With 6 bases removed from V and 0 bases from J, the gap between germline ends came to 6 bases. Looked up from germline, CDR1 is ENHRY and CDR2 is SYGVKD. DNA of the CDR3: TGTGCCATCAGGGACCGCTCTGGAAACACCATATATTTT. Encoded protein: CAIRDRSGNTIYF.

This clonotype was seen more than once but under ten times. This sequence joins TRBV7-2 and TRBJ1-5, with 7 bases identical to TRBD1. The V and J ends lost 5 bases and 6 bases, in that order; junction bases with no gene match: 10. This CDR3 has 15 residues. Germline CDR1 and CDR2: SGHTA and FQGNSA. The CDR3 DNA follows: TGTGCCAGCAGCCCCACCGACAGGGTGGCTCAGCCCCAGCATTTT. This gives the protein CASSPTDRVAQPQHF.

Ten or more counts support this clonotype. V gene TRBV24-1 combines with J gene TRBJ1-1; D is ambiguous. The CDR3 has 13 residues. V shed 2 bases and J shed 8 bases, with 11 bases lying between them. Germline CDR1 KGHDR, CDR2 SFDVKD. The CDR3 here is CATSDWVGNEAFF. The DNA of the CDR3 is TGTGCCACCAGTGATTGGGTCGGGAACGAAGCTTTCTTT.

In this sample, this clonotype turned up a few times. The V and J genes are TRBV10-2 and TRBJ2-2; TRBD2 agrees at 10 bases. J gave up 7 bases and V 6 bases, and 8 bases lay outside the gene matches. The CDR3 totals 15 residues. Germline V lookup: CDR1 WSHSY, CDR2 SAAADI. In DNA, the CDR3 is TGCGCCAGCAGCGTTTATCTAGCGGGGGTCGGGGAGCTGTTTTTT. This sequence encodes CASSVYLAGVGELFF.

The rearrangement uses TRBV14 and TRBJ2-2; TRBD1 matches 8 bases. Trimming removed 5 bases from V and 6 bases from J; junction bases left unmatched: 5. The length of the CDR3 is 14 residues. Looked up from germline, CDR1 is SGHDN and CDR2 is FVKESK. The CDR3 loop is CASSRTGFPGELFF. In DNA form, the CDR3 reads TGTGCCAGCAGCAGGACAGGGTTTCCCGGGGAGCTGTTTTTT. The full variable domain, with the rest looked up from reference TRBV14 and TRBJ2-2, is EAGVTQFPSHSVIEKGQTVTLRCDPISGHDNLYWYRRVMGKEIKFLLHFVKESKQDESGMPNNRFLAERTGGTYSTLKVQPAELEDSGVYFCASSRTGFPGELFFGEGSRLTVL.

This clonotype was seen ten or more times. The chain uses TRBV14 and TRBJ2-1, with D unclear. Trimming left V 2 bases short and J 6 bases short, with 2 bases between. From germline, CDR1 is SGHDN and CDR2 FVKESK. This CDR3 is built from 11 residues. The CDR3 protein is CASSQFNEQFF. CDR3 DNA: TGTGCCAGCAGCCAATTCAATGAGCAGTTCTTC.